This TCR beta chain stems from a study of blood T cell repertoires in COVID-19. Method: immunoSEQ multiplex PCR; TCRdb's copy keeps in-frame clones and lacks some. The top ten hold about 1.6% of the sample, which has about 250,000 clones, just over 85% seen once. Individuals drawn from approximately 22 US areas were roughly 18 to 95 years old. The sample holds a few counts of this clone. The CDR3 length is 13 residues. The ends were cut back, 5 bases at V and 5 bases at J, with 10 bases in the middle. The sequence derives from a man aged 40-49 years who had recovered from COVID-19. The sequencing sample was made of PBMCs or T cells enriched from blood (not recorded which). The chain carries TRBV12-3 or TRBV12-4 and TRBJ1-3; D might be TRBD1 (6 bases). DNA for the CDR3: TGTGCCAGCAGTAGGGACATTAGAAACACCATATATTTT. Translating gives CASSRDIRNTIYF.